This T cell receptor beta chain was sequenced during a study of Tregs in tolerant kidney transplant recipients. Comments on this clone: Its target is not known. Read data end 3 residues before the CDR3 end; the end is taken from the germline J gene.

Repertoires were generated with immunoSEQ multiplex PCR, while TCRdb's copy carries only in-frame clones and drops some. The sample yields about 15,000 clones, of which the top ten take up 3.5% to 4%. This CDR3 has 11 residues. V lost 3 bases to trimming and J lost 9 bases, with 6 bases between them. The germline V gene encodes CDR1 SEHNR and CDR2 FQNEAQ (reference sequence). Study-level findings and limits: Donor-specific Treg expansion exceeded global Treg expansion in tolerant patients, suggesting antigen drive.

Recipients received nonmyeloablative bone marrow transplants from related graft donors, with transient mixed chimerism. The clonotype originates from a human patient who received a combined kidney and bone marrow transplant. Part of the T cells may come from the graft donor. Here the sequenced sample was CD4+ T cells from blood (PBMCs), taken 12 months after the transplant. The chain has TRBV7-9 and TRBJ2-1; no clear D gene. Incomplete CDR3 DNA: TGTGCCAGCAGCTTCTACGGTGAG. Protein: CASSFYGE. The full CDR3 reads CASSFYGEQFF.